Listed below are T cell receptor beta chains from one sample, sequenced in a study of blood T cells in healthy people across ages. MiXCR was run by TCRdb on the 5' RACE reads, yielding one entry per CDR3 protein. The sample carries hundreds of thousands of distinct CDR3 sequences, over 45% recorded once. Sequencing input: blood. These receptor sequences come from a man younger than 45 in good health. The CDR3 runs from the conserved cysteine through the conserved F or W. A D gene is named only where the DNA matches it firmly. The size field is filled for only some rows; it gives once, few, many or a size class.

cdr3_nt: TGTGCCAGCAGCCGCCGCAGTGGTGGAGAGACCCAGTACTTC
cdr3_aa: CASSRRSGGETQYF
v_call: TRBV7-9
j_call: TRBJ2-5
d_call: .
clone_size: .

cdr3_nt: TGTGCCACCGGTACTCCGGGGAACACTGAAGCTTTCTTT
cdr3_aa: CATGTPGNTEAFF
v_call: TRBV2
j_call: TRBJ1-1
d_call: .
clone_size: once

cdr3_nt: TGTGCCATCAGTGGGTCCCGGGACAGGGTTGATGAGCAGTTCTTC
cdr3_aa: CAISGSRDRVDEQFF
v_call: TRBV10-3
j_call: TRBJ2-1
d_call: TRBD1
clone_size: .

cdr3_nt: TGTGCCAGCAGCCCTCGGGACTCCACTTTTGCCCAGTACTTC
cdr3_aa: CASSPRDSTFAQYF
v_call: TRBV9
j_call: TRBJ2-7
d_call: .
clone_size: .

cdr3_nt: TGCAGCGTCGCCGGGACCATCTCCTACGAGCAGTACTTC
cdr3_aa: CSVAGTISYEQYF
v_call: TRBV29-1
j_call: TRBJ2-7
d_call: .
clone_size: .

cdr3_nt: TGTGCCAGCAGCTCTAGTGGGGGGGCGGGACTTCGAACCGGCGAGCAGTACTTC
cdr3_aa: CASSSSGGAGLRTGEQYF
v_call: TRBV7-2
j_call: TRBJ2-7
d_call: .
clone_size: .

cdr3_nt: TGTGCCAGCAGTTCAGGGGGCTCTGGGGCCAACGTCCTGACTTTC
cdr3_aa: CASSSGGSGANVLTF
v_call: TRBV11-2
j_call: TRBJ2-6
d_call: TRBD1
clone_size: many

cdr3_nt: TGTGCCAGCTCCACACTAGCGGGGGAAATCGCCAGTGAGCAGTTCTTC
cdr3_aa: CASSTLAGEIASEQFF
v_call: TRBV3-1
j_call: TRBJ2-1
d_call: TRBD2
clone_size: .

cdr3_nt: TGTGCCAGCAGTTACCCAACAGGGTACGAGAAGACCCAGTACTTC
cdr3_aa: CASSYPTGYEKTQYF
v_call: TRBV6-2/TRBV6-3
j_call: TRBJ2-5
d_call: .
clone_size: .

cdr3_nt: TGTGCCACGACCGGGACAGGGAGGTCCGAGCAGTACTTC
cdr3_aa: CATTGTGRSEQYF
v_call: TRBV10-3
j_call: TRBJ2-7
d_call: TRBD1
clone_size: .

cdr3_nt: TGCAGTGCTTCGCAGCGGGAGATCCCCTACAATGAGCAGTTCTTC
cdr3_aa: CSASQREIPYNEQFF
v_call: TRBV20-1
j_call: TRBJ2-1
d_call: TRBD2
clone_size: .

cdr3_nt: TGTGCCAGCAGTTTGGAATCTGGCATTCAGTACTTC
cdr3_aa: CASSLESGIQYF
v_call: TRBV28
j_call: TRBJ2-4
d_call: .
clone_size: once

cdr3_nt: TGTGCCAGCAGTGTCGGGGCCGGTTATGAGCAGTTCTTC
cdr3_aa: CASSVGAGYEQFF
v_call: TRBV2
j_call: TRBJ2-1
d_call: .
clone_size: .

cdr3_nt: TGTGCCAGCAGTTGGGCGAGGAATTCACCCCTCCACTTT
cdr3_aa: CASSWARNSPLHF
v_call: TRBV2
j_call: TRBJ1-6
d_call: .
clone_size: once

cdr3_nt: TGTGCCAGCAGCCAGGGGGGGGGTAGGCACGGGGAGCTGTTTTTT
cdr3_aa: CASSQGGGRHGELFF
v_call: TRBV7-2
j_call: TRBJ2-2
d_call: .
clone_size: .

cdr3_nt: TGCGCCAGCAGCCAAGAGATACTAGCCAAAAACATTCAGTACTTC
cdr3_aa: CASSQEILAKNIQYF
v_call: TRBV4-1
j_call: TRBJ2-4
d_call: .
clone_size: .

cdr3_nt: TGTGCCAGCAGCTCTCGGCCGACTAATGAAAAACTGTTTTTT
cdr3_aa: CASSSRPTNEKLFF
v_call: TRBV7-8
j_call: TRBJ1-4
d_call: .
clone_size: few

cdr3_nt: TGTGCCAGCAGTTACTCGAGTCAGGCCTACACCTTC
cdr3_aa: CASSYSSQAYTF
v_call: TRBV6-6
j_call: TRBJ1-2
d_call: .
clone_size: .

cdr3_nt: TGCGCCAGCAGCCCTAGGCCGGGACTAGCGGGAGCGGTCCTCCACAATGAGCAGTTCTTC
cdr3_aa: CASSPRPGLAGAVLHNEQFF
v_call: TRBV5-1
j_call: TRBJ2-1
d_call: TRBD2
clone_size: .

cdr3_nt: TGTGCCAGCAGCCCTACCAGGGGGACTGAAGCTTTCTTT
cdr3_aa: CASSPTRGTEAFF
v_call: TRBV7-3
j_call: TRBJ1-1
d_call: TRBD1
clone_size: few

cdr3_nt: TGCAGTGCCAGCGGGGGAGTGGAGAGAAAGACCCAGTACTTC
cdr3_aa: CSASGGVERKTQYF
v_call: TRBV20-1
j_call: TRBJ2-5
d_call: TRBD2
clone_size: .

cdr3_nt: TGCAGCGTTGGAAGGACAGGAAGGTACCTTAAGACTTTCTTT
cdr3_aa: CSVGRTGRYLKTFF
v_call: TRBV29-1
j_call: TRBJ1-1
d_call: TRBD1
clone_size: .

cdr3_nt: TGTGCCAGCAGCGGGGTAGGGGACAGGGGGCTTGTCGAGCAGTACTTC
cdr3_aa: CASSGVGDRGLVEQYF
v_call: TRBV2
j_call: TRBJ2-7
d_call: TRBD1
clone_size: once

cdr3_nt: TGTGCCAGCAGTACGATCCCGGACAGGGCGGACTATGGCTACACCTTC
cdr3_aa: CASSTIPDRADYGYTF
v_call: TRBV6-2/TRBV6-3
j_call: TRBJ1-2
d_call: TRBD1
clone_size: few

cdr3_nt: TGTGCCAGCAGCCAGGATGCTAGCGGCGCCGCCCGGGGTTGGTTCTTC
cdr3_aa: CASSQDASGAARGWFF
v_call: TRBV3-1
j_call: TRBJ2-1
d_call: TRBD2
clone_size: .

cdr3_nt: TGTGCCAGCACCCTATTGAGGACTAGCGGGGGAGAGCAGTACTTC
cdr3_aa: CASTLLRTSGGEQYF
v_call: TRBV5-6
j_call: TRBJ2-7
d_call: TRBD2
clone_size: .

cdr3_nt: TGTGCCATCAGTACCGGACAGGGGTCCTACGAGCAGTACTTC
cdr3_aa: CAISTGQGSYEQYF
v_call: TRBV10-3
j_call: TRBJ2-7
d_call: TRBD1
clone_size: .

cdr3_nt: TGCGCCAGCAGCCTTTCGGACCCGAGCACTGAAGCTTTCTTT
cdr3_aa: CASSLSDPSTEAFF
v_call: TRBV5-1
j_call: TRBJ1-1
d_call: .
clone_size: few

cdr3_nt: TGTGCCAGCTCACCACGGGAAAATGGCTACACCTTC
cdr3_aa: CASSPRENGYTF
v_call: TRBV18
j_call: TRBJ1-2
d_call: .
clone_size: .

cdr3_nt: TGTGCCAGCAGCGTAACGGACGGGGAGCTGTTTTTT
cdr3_aa: CASSVTDGELFF
v_call: TRBV9
j_call: TRBJ2-2
d_call: .
clone_size: .

cdr3_nt: TGTGCCATCAAAAACGGGGGGGCCGGGGACAATGAGCAGTTCTTC
cdr3_aa: CAIKNGGAGDNEQFF
v_call: TRBV10-3
j_call: TRBJ2-1
d_call: TRBD2
clone_size: .

cdr3_nt: TGTGCCAGCAGTTCCTCGACTAGACTAGCGGTTACCTACGAGCAGTACTTC
cdr3_aa: CASSSSTRLAVTYEQYF
v_call: TRBV6-5
j_call: TRBJ2-7
d_call: TRBD2
clone_size: .

cdr3_nt: TGTGCCAGCAGCGTATCGTGGGAGACAACAGATACGCAGTATTTT
cdr3_aa: CASSVSWETTDTQYF
v_call: TRBV9
j_call: TRBJ2-3
d_call: .
clone_size: .

cdr3_nt: TGCGCCAGCAGTGCGGGACAGAACAATTCACCCCTCCACTTT
cdr3_aa: CASSAGQNNSPLHF
v_call: TRBV10-1
j_call: TRBJ1-6
d_call: TRBD1
clone_size: few

cdr3_nt: TGTGCCTGGAGTTTAGGAGGGGGACACACTGAAGCTTTCTTT
cdr3_aa: CAWSLGGGHTEAFF
v_call: TRBV30
j_call: TRBJ1-1
d_call: .
clone_size: few

cdr3_nt: TGCGCCAGCAGCTCGGCCCCCCCGACACCCCACGAGCAGTACTTC
cdr3_aa: CASSSAPPTPHEQYF
v_call: TRBV5-1
j_call: TRBJ2-7
d_call: .
clone_size: many

cdr3_nt: TGTGCCAGCAGTAGGCCGCCGGAGGACGAGCAGTACTTC
cdr3_aa: CASSRPPEDEQYF
v_call: TRBV7-2
j_call: TRBJ2-7
d_call: .
clone_size: few

cdr3_nt: TGTGCCAGCAGCACCGGGACTAGCGGGGGGGCCAGAGATGAGCAGTTCTTC
cdr3_aa: CASSTGTSGGARDEQFF
v_call: TRBV11-2
j_call: TRBJ2-1
d_call: TRBD2
clone_size: .

cdr3_nt: TGTGCCAGCAGTTTTTGGGCTAGCGGGCAACAAGAGACCCAGTACTTC
cdr3_aa: CASSFWASGQQETQYF
v_call: TRBV12-3/TRBV12-4
j_call: TRBJ2-5
d_call: TRBD2
clone_size: once

cdr3_nt: TGTGCCAGCAGCTTAGTGGCGGGAGGAGGGGACATTCAGTACTTC
cdr3_aa: CASSLVAGGGDIQYF
v_call: TRBV7-2
j_call: TRBJ2-4
d_call: TRBD2
clone_size: many

cdr3_nt: TGTGCCAGCAGTTTAGGGACAGTATATCCCTACGAGCAGTACTTC
cdr3_aa: CASSLGTVYPYEQYF
v_call: TRBV12-3/TRBV12-4
j_call: TRBJ2-7
d_call: .
clone_size: many

cdr3_nt: TGCAGTGCTGGGAGTCCTCCGAGCTCCTACAATGAGCAGTACTTC
cdr3_aa: CSAGSPPSSYNEQYF
v_call: TRBV20-1
j_call: TRBJ2-7
d_call: .
clone_size: once

cdr3_nt: TGCAGTGCTAGAGGGCAGGGGACAAGAAATGAGCAGTTCTTC
cdr3_aa: CSARGQGTRNEQFF
v_call: TRBV20-1
j_call: TRBJ2-1
d_call: .
clone_size: few

cdr3_nt: TGCAGTGCCGGGAGGGCGGGAGGAAACACAGATACGCAGTATTTT
cdr3_aa: CSAGRAGGNTDTQYF
v_call: TRBV20-1
j_call: TRBJ2-3
d_call: TRBD2
clone_size: .

cdr3_nt: TGTGCCAGCAGCCAAGTGTCCATCGATTACGAGCAGTACTTC
cdr3_aa: CASSQVSIDYEQYF
v_call: TRBV4-2
j_call: TRBJ2-7
d_call: .
clone_size: few